These 19 T cell receptor beta chains were all obtained from the same sample, sequenced in a study of blood T cells in healthy people across ages. Combining a sample-barcoded 5' primer with a J-beta primer mix, a second PCR ran for roughly 7 to 12 cycles. Each CDR3 protein gets one entry after TCRdb re-called the 5' RACE reads with MiXCR. The sample carries about 590,000 distinct CDR3 sequences, about 28% recorded once. The sequenced sample consisted of blood. The source of these receptors is an elderly woman in good health.

This clonotype came up many times. V usage is TRBV5-6 and J usage is TRBJ2-7; 10 bases agree with TRBD2. After removal of 1 base from V and 3 bases from J, the junction contained 4 bases not matched to a gene. The CDR3 is 15 residues long. CDR1 is SGHDT, CDR2 YYEEEE, per germline. The CDR3 reads CASSLYGTSDYEQYF. The CDR3 coding sequence is TGTGCCAGCAGCTTGTACGGGACTAGCGACTACGAGCAGTACTTC.

The chain recombines TRBV7-2 with TRBJ2-2; the D call may be TRBD1 or TRBD2 (6 bases each). V dropped 2 bases and J dropped 2 bases, with 15 bases sitting between them. CDR3 size: 17 residues. CDR1 is SGHTA and CDR2 is FQGNSA in the germline V gene. The CDR3 here is CASSLFRRGANTGELFF. In DNA form, the CDR3 reads TGTGCCAGCAGCTTATTTCGGAGGGGGGCTAACACCGGGGAGCTGTTTTTT. Full variable domain (rest looked up from reference TRBV7-2 and TRBJ2-2): GAGVSQSPSNKVTEKGKDVELRCDPISGHTALYWYRQSLGQGLEFLIYFQGNSAPDKSGLPSDRFSAERTGGSVSTLTIQRTQQEDSAVYLCASSLFRRGANTGELFFGEGSRLTVL.

This clonotype was counted many times. The chain joins TRBV7-2 to TRBJ1-2; 7 bases agree with TRBD1. The V and J ends lost 1 base and 2 bases, in that order; junction bases with no gene match: 7. CDR1 is SGHTA, CDR2 FQGNSA, per germline. This CDR3 has 16 amino acids. Here the CDR3 DNA reads TGTGCCAGCAGCTTAGACGCAGGGGGAGTAAACTATGGCTACACCTTC. Amino acids: CASSLDAGGVNYGYTF.

In the case of this clonotype: A much larger clone sits a single nucleotide away, making a read error possible. J is TRBJ2-7 and V is TRBV4-2; D not resolved. Germline V gene lookup returns CDR1 LGHNA and CDR2 YNFKEQ. This CDR3 contains 15 residues. Deletions cut 0 bases from V and 3 bases from J, with 12 bases between. The CDR3 here is CASSQDLGSGYEQYF. CDR3 in DNA: TGTGCCAGCAGCCAAGATCTGGGGTCTGGCTACGAGCAGTACTTC.

This clonotype has a handful of counts. The chain employs TRBV11-2 and TRBJ2-2; TRBD2 might be the D (5 bases). The ends were cut back, 1 base at V and 4 bases at J, with 10 bases in the middle. Germline V lookup: CDR1 SGHAT, CDR2 FQNNGV. The CDR3 sequence is 15 residues long. The CDR3 DNA is TGTGCCAGCAGCTTAGGAGCGGCGGGCACCGGGGAGCTGTTTTTT. Its translation: CASSLGAAGTGELFF.

In this sample, this clonotype turned up many times. The V call is TRBV20-1, the J call TRBJ1-2, with TRBD1 identical over 9 bases. The CDR3 runs 13 residues. Germline assignment: CDR1 DFQATT and CDR2 SNEGSKA (reference sequence). J lost 8 bases, V lost 2 bases, and 6 bases had no gene match. This chain's CDR3 is CSARTGQGMGYTF. In DNA form, the CDR3 reads TGCAGTGCTAGAACGGGACAGGGAATGGGCTACACCTTC.

This clonotype was counted many times. The chain carries TRBV4-2 and TRBJ1-2; 8 bases match TRBD1. The junction had 4 bases not matched to a gene; V was cut back by 0 bases and J by 4 bases. In germline, CDR1 is LGHNA, CDR2 YNFKEQ. The CDR3 loop spans 15 amino acids. The CDR3 loop is CASSQDTQGAYGYTF. The CDR3 DNA reads TGTGCCAGCAGCCAAGATACGCAGGGGGCCTATGGCTACACCTTC.

This clonotype has only a few counts. A much larger clone differs by one base, so this may be a read error. This chain joins TRBV9 and TRBJ2-7; TRBD1 matches 7 bases. V was pared by 0 bases and J by 5 bases, with 8 bases of the junction left unmatched. The CDR3 loop spans 15 amino acids. The germline gives CDR1 SGDLS, CDR2 YYNGEE. CDR3 amino acids: CASSVGVTGCHEQYF. The DNA of the CDR3 is TGTGCCAGCAGCGTAGGAGTGACAGGGTGCCACGAGCAGTACTTC.

Notes on this clonotype: A much larger clone differs from this one at a single base, so this may be a read error. The V and J genes are TRBV6-5 and TRBJ2-5; D possibly matches TRBD1 or TRBD2 (6 bases each). Trimming shortened V by 6 bases and J by 11 bases, and 19 bases separated the two germline ends. Germline V CDR1 and CDR2: MNHEY, SVGAGI. CDR3 length: 13 amino acids. The CDR3 DNA sequence: TGTGCCAGCAGACCCTCAGGGGACCGGGAGCAGTACTTC. This gives the protein CASRPSGDREQYF.

In regard to this clonotype: A read error is likely here: a far larger clone is one base away. The chain joins TRBV7-7 to TRBJ2-3, with no clear D. Per the germline V gene, CDR1 is SSHAT and CDR2 is FNYEAQ (reference sequence). The CDR3 has 13 residues. The chain's CDR3 is CASSLVVADTQYF. For the CDR3, the DNA is TGTGCTAGCAGCTTAGTCGTGGCAGATACGCAGTATTTT.

V is TRBV20-1 and J is TRBJ1-5; D not certain. The germline V gene has CDR1 DFQATT and CDR2 SNEGSKA (reference sequence). The ends were cut back, 3 bases at V and 4 bases at J, with 10 bases in the middle. CDR3 size: 13 residues. DNA of the CDR3: TGCAGTGCTAGGCCGGACCTTAATCAGCCCCAGCATTTT. It specifies CSARPDLNQPQHF.

This clonotype was picked up many times. This chain connects TRBV20-1 to TRBJ2-7; 10 nucleotides align to TRBD2. Per the germline V gene, CDR1 is DFQATT and CDR2 is SNEGSKA (reference sequence). This CDR3 spans 16 amino acids. With V trimmed by 6 bases and J by 4 bases, 15 bases remained unmatched. The CDR3 DNA is TGCAGTGCCATCCCCACGCTAGCGGGGGAAAAATACGAGCAGTACTTC. This encodes CSAIPTLAGEKYEQYF.

The chain combines TRBV12-3 or TRBV12-4 with TRBJ1-6; weak D call: TRBD1 (6 bases). CDR3 length equals 14 residues. Trimming removed 3 bases from V and 5 bases from J, with 8 bases in between. CDR3 DNA sequence: TGTGCCAGCAGTTTCGGGGGCAATAATTCACCCCTCCACTTT. Translated: CASSFGGNNSPLHF.

This clonotype was seen a few times. V and J are TRBV6-2 or TRBV6-3 and TRBJ1-5; 12 bases agree with TRBD1. From germline, CDR1 is MNHEY and CDR2 SVGEGT. V shed 2 bases and J 1 base; nucleotides not matched to a gene: 12. This CDR3 is 20 amino acids long. CDR3 sequence reads: CASSYPTGTGGAVSNQPQHF. The CDR3 DNA is TGTGCCAGCAGTTACCCGACCGGGACAGGGGGCGCGGTGAGCAATCAGCCCCAGCATTTT.

This clonotype was seen only a few times. This chain connects TRBV28 to TRBJ1-1, with D perhaps matching TRBD1 (5 bases). V was clipped by 2 bases and J by 3 bases, with 13 bases between them. This CDR3 is built from 15 residues. From germline, CDR1 is MDHEN and CDR2 SYDVKM. This CDR3 is CASSLAGVRDTEAFF. For the CDR3, the DNA is TGTGCCAGCAGTTTAGCGGGGGTTCGGGACACTGAAGCTTTCTTT.

This clonotype was counted a single time. This clone may be a read error of a much larger clone one base away. The rearrangement joins TRBV29-1 to TRBJ1-2; 9 positions agree with TRBD1. This CDR3 has 12 residues. Germline CDR1 SQVTM, CDR2 ANQGSEA. The CDR3 nucleotides read TGCGGCGTTGAAACAGGGGGCGATGCCTACACCTTC. This sequence encodes CGVETGGDAYTF.

The chain links TRBV12-3 or TRBV12-4 to TRBJ1-4; 7 bases fit TRBD1. Trimming removed 5 bases from V and 10 bases from J; junction bases left unmatched: 10. The CDR3 has 14 residues. Written as DNA, the CDR3 is TGTGCCAGCAGTAAAGGACAGGACGGGGGAAAACTGTTTTTT. Its translation: CASSKGQDGGKLFF.

The CDR3 region is CSARSGDSGSSYEQYF. The CDR3 DNA reads TGCAGTGCTAGAAGTGGGGATAGCGGGAGTTCCTACGAGCAGTACTTC. The V gene is TRBV20-1, the J gene TRBJ2-7; 9 nucleotides line up with TRBD2. The CDR3 has 16 amino acids. Germline CDR1 DFQATT, CDR2 SNEGSKA (reference sequence). V lost 2 bases and J lost 1; bases outside the gene matches: 9.

Remarks on this clonotype: This could be a read error, since a much larger clone is one nucleotide away. This chain joins TRBV20-1 and TRBJ2-7, with D tentatively TRBD2 (6 bases). CDR1 and CDR2 (germline): DFQATT, SNEGSKA (reference sequence). Trimming left V 6 bases short and J 4 bases short, with 16 bases between. This CDR3 has 13 amino acids. CDR3 region: CSAGRGSRYEQYF. The CDR3 bases are TGCAGTGCGGGGCGGGGCTCGAGATACGAGCAGTACTTC.